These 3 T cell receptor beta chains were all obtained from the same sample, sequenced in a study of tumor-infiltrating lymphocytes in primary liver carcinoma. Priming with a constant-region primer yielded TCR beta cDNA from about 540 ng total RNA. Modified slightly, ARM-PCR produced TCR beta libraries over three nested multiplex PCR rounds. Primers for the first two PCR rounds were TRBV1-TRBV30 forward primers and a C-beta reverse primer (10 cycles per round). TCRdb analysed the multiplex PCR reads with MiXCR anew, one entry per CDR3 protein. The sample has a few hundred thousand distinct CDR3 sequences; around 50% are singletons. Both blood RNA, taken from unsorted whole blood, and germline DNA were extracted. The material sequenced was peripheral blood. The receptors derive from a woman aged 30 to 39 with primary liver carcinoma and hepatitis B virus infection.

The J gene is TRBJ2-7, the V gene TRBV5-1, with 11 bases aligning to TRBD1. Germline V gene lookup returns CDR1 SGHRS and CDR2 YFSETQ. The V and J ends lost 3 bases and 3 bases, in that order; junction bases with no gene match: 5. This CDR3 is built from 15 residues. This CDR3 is CASSYGQGAIYEQYF. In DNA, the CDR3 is TGCGCCAGCAGCTACGGACAGGGGGCTATCTACGAGCAGTACTTC.

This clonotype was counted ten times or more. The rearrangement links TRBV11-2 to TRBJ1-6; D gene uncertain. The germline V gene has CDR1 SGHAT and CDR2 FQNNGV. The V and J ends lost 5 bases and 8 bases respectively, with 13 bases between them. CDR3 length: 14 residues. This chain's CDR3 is CASSPLNWDSPLHF. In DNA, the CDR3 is TGTGCCAGCAGCCCCTTGAATTGGGATTCACCCCTCCACTTT.

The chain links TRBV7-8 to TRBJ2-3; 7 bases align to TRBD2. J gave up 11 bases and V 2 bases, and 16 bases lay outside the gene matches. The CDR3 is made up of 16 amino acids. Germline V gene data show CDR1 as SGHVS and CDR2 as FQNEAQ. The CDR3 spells CASSLTSGGGLNMQYF. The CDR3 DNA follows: TGTGCCAGCAGCTTAACTTCGGGAGGAGGATTGAATATGCAGTATTTT.